This TCR beta chain stems from a study of cytomegalovirus exposure and HLA in healthy donors. The V gene end was trimmed by 7 bases and the J gene end by 3 bases; junction bases not matched to a gene: 9. The length of the CDR3 is 15 residues. In germline, CDR1 is SNHLY, CDR2 FYNNEI. 60 Vbeta and 13 Jbeta primers were used in PCR. The assay was immunoSEQ multiplex PCR, and TCRdb's table has in-frame clones only and misses some. The sample yields 110,000 to 150,000 clones, 60% to 85% seen once. This sequence was found in a man aged 40-50 years in good health and CMV-seropositive. The chain combines TRBV2 with TRBJ1-1; TRBD1 agrees at 9 bases. The specimen was PBMCs. Here the CDR3 DNA reads TGTGCCAGCAAGGGACAGGGTCTGGGTGACACTGAAGCTTTCTTT. As protein: CASKGQGLGDTEAFF.